Presented here are 21 T cell receptor beta chains from one specimen sequenced in a study of T cell repertoires in cytomegalovirus infection. TCRdb reprocessed the reads with MiXCR, giving one entry per CDR3 protein. The data show about 530,000 distinct CDR3 sequences, with approximately 25% seen just once and approximately 13% held by the top ten. The sequencing sample was made of PBMCs. The source of these receptors is a human donor in good health (CMV status not recorded). Some clones in this sample may be carry-over from other donors' samples.

This clonotype was seen a few times. V is TRBV6-6 and J is TRBJ2-3; the D gene is possibly TRBD2 (5 bases). The V and J ends lost 6 bases and 2 bases respectively, with 12 bases between them. Looked up from germline, CDR1 is MNHNY and CDR2 is SVGAGI (reference sequence). This CDR3 comprises 14 residues. In DNA, the CDR3 is TGTGCCAGCAGAGAGAGCGGATACACAGATACGCAGTATTTT. Translated, it gives CASRESGYTDTQYF.

The chain carries TRBV30 and TRBJ2-1; weak D call: TRBD2 (6 bases). The V end lost 4 bases, the J end lost 0 bases, and 10 bases lay between the germline ends. The CDR3 runs to 14 residues. CDR1 is GTSNPN, CDR2 SVGIG, per germline (reference sequence). Here the CDR3 DNA reads TGTGCCTGGACTAGCGCGGACTCCTACAATGAGCAGTTCTTC. It translates to CAWTSADSYNEQFF.

The chain is built from TRBV12-3 or TRBV12-4 and TRBJ2-7; TRBD1 agrees at 8 bases. The length of the CDR3 is 14 residues. With 4 bases clipped from V and 2 bases from J, the junction kept 4 bases outside the gene matches. CDR3 sequence (DNA): TGTGCCAGCAGTTGGGACAGGAGGACCTACGAGCAGTACTTC. Translated, it gives CASSWDRRTYEQYF.

The V gene is TRBV7-2, the J gene TRBJ2-1; 11 bases are a match to TRBD2. The CDR3 has 17 amino acids. V dropped 3 bases and J dropped 4; count of bases not matched to a gene: 8. The germline V gene encodes CDR1 SGHTA and CDR2 FQGNSA. DNA for the CDR3: TGTGCCAGCAGCTTTGGTAGCGGGAGGGCCGGGTACAATGAGCAGTTCTTC. Translation: CASSFGSGRAGYNEQFF.

This clonotype was recorded many times. The rearrangement links TRBV7-6 to TRBJ1-4; D is unresolved. V shed 3 bases and J shed 1 base, with 3 bases lying between them. The CDR3 spans 13 residues. Germline lookup yields CDR1 SGHVS and CDR2 FNYEAQ. The CDR3 loop reads CASSLRTNEKLFF. In DNA form, the CDR3 reads TGTGCCAGCAGCTTGCGAACTAATGAAAAACTGTTTTTT.

In this sample, this clonotype turned up once. CDR3 in DNA: TGCAGCGTTGAAATGACAGGGGGAAGTGATACGCAGTATTTT. Translation gives CSVEMTGGSDTQYF. This chain joins TRBV29-1 and TRBJ2-3; 9 positions agree with TRBD1. CDR1 and CDR2 (germline): SQVTM, ANQGSEA. V shed 2 bases, J shed 6 bases, and the junction held 6 bases outside the gene matches. There are 14 residues in the CDR3.

The chain links TRBV6-2 or TRBV6-3 to TRBJ2-5; D possibly corresponds to TRBD1 (6 bases). Germline-derived CDR1 and CDR2 are MNHEY and SVGEGT. The length of the CDR3 is 14 residues. V lost 7 bases and J lost 7, with 19 bases in between. CDR3 sequence (DNA): TGTGCCAGCACCCAAGGCGGGCCAGGGGTGACCCAGTACTTC. It translates to CASTQGGPGVTQYF.

The chain carries TRBV11-2 and TRBJ2-5; D is undetermined. V lost 0 bases, J lost 6 bases, and 5 bases lay in between. The CDR3 spans 12 residues. Germline V gene sequence: CDR1 SGHAT, CDR2 FQNNGV. In DNA form, the CDR3 reads TGTGCCAGCAGCTTAGATATGAAGACCCAGTACTTC. It is translated as CASSLDMKTQYF.

Only a few counts were recorded for this clonotype. The rearrangement joins TRBV7-9 to TRBJ2-1; the D is unclear. The CDR3 sequence is 15 residues long. V was cut by 2 bases and J by 13 bases, with 21 bases left in between. Germline V CDR1 and CDR2: SEHNR, FQNEAQ (reference sequence). As DNA, the CDR3 is TGTGCCAGCAGCTTACAACCCCATAAAGCGTCCTCACAGTTCTTC. This sequence encodes CASSLQPHKASSQFF. Combining the CDR3 with reference TRBV7-9 and TRBJ2-1 gives the whole variable domain DTGVSQNPRHKITKRGQNVTFRCDPISEHNRLYWYRQTLGQGPEFLTYFQNEAQLEKSRLLSDRFSAERPKGSFSTLEIQRTEQGDSAMYLCASSLQPHKASSQFFGPGTRLTVL.

A few counts support this clonotype. V and J are TRBV19 and TRBJ1-4; no clear D gene. Germline values: CDR1 LNHDA, CDR2 SQIVND (reference sequence). Trimming removed 3 bases at V and 0 bases at J, with 5 bases between. The CDR3 is 14 residues long. Written as DNA, the CDR3 is TGTGCCAGTAGTATTGTCCCAACTAATGAAAAACTGTTTTTT. This gives the protein CASSIVPTNEKLFF.

The chain carries TRBV12-3 or TRBV12-4 and TRBJ2-5, with 7 bases that match TRBD1. Germline trimming cut 2 bases from V and 5 bases from J; bases unmatched to any gene: 8. The CDR3 consists of 15 residues. In DNA, the CDR3 is TGTGCCAGCAGTTTATTGGTCGGACAGGTGGAGACCCAGTACTTC. Its protein is CASSLLVGQVETQYF.

This clonotype was picked up a small number of times. The chain couples TRBV4-1 to TRBJ2-7; 7 positions match TRBD1. This CDR3 has 15 amino acids. J gave up 2 bases and V 0 bases, and 4 bases lay outside the gene matches. Germline V gene data show CDR1 as MGHRA and CDR2 as YSYEKL. CDR3 bases: TGCGCCAGCAGCCAAGAAGAGGGGGCAGCCTACGAGCAGTACTTC. Translated: CASSQEEGAAYEQYF.

In regard to this clonotype: This sequence may be a read error, since a much larger clone differs from it by one base. V and J are TRBV10-3 and TRBJ1-1, with a possible D match to TRBD1 (5 bases). Germline V gene data show CDR1 as ENHRY and CDR2 as SYGVKD. Trimming cost V 7 bases and J 4 bases, with 7 bases left between them. The CDR3 consists of 11 residues. CDR3 bases: TGTGCCATCACGGGGGGCACTGAAGCTTTCTTT. This sequence encodes CAITGGTEAFF.

This clonotype was seen a single time. V is TRBV13 and J is TRBJ1-1; a weak D match, TRBD1 (6 bases). Trimming stripped 6 bases from V and 7 bases from J, with 9 bases between. The CDR3 loop spans 11 amino acids. Germline V gene sequence: CDR1 PRHDT, CDR2 FYEKMQ (reference sequence). DNA for the CDR3: TGTGCCAGCAGGTGGGACAATGAAGCTTTCTTT. This sequence encodes CASRWDNEAFF.

The DNA for the CDR3 is TGCAGTGCTAGAGATGCGGACAGAGCAACGGAGACCCAGTACTTC. Its translation is CSARDADRATETQYF. V is TRBV20-1 and J is TRBJ2-5, with D tentatively TRBD1 (6 bases). V gave up 0 bases and J gave up 5 bases, with 16 bases separating them. Germline CDR1 DFQATT, CDR2 SNEGSKA (reference sequence). CDR3 length equals 15 residues.

A few counts support this clonotype. The chain links TRBV27 to TRBJ2-1; 8 bases line up with TRBD2. This CDR3 is built from 15 residues. The junction had 6 bases not matched to a gene; V was cut back by 5 bases and J by 3 bases. CDR1 is MNHEY, CDR2 SMNVEV, per germline (reference sequence). CDR3 residues: CASSTSGQRYNEQFF. CDR3 coding DNA: TGTGCCAGCAGTACTAGCGGCCAACGCTACAATGAGCAGTTCTTC.

The chain carries TRBV7-2 and TRBJ1-4, with D perhaps matching TRBD1 (6 bases). This CDR3 is 15 amino acids long. Germline loops: CDR1 SGHTA, CDR2 FQGNSA. V was shortened by 0 bases and J by 8 bases, with 13 bases between the two germline ends. As DNA, the CDR3 is TGTGCCAGCAGCTTAGCCGGGACAAGCTCCGAAAAACTGTTTTTT. Amino acid sequence: CASSLAGTSSEKLFF. Variable domain in full (rest from reference TRBV7-2 and TRBJ1-4): GAGVSQSPSNKVTEKGKDVELRCDPISGHTALYWYRQSLGQGLEFLIYFQGNSAPDKSGLPSDRFSAERTGGSVSTLTIQRTQQEDSAVYLCASSLAGTSSEKLFFGSGTQLSVL.

This clonotype occurred a few times. J is TRBJ1-1 and V is TRBV30, with D tentatively TRBD1 (5 bases). Trimming took 3 bases from V and 8 from J, leaving 13 bases between them. CDR1 and CDR2 (germline): GTSNPN, SVGIG (reference sequence). There are 12 residues in the CDR3. The CDR3 here is CAWSGSWGEAFF. In DNA, the CDR3 is TGTGCCTGGAGCGGTTCTTGGGGGGAAGCTTTCTTT. Together with reference TRBV30 and TRBJ1-1, the CDR3 gives the full variable domain: SQTIHQWPATLVQPVGSPLSLECTVEGTSNPNLYWYRQAAGRGLQLLFYSVGIGQISSEVPQNLSASRPQDRQFILSSKKLLLSDSGFYLCAWSGSWGEAFFGQGTRLTVV.

This clonotype was seen once. The chain uses TRBV20-1 and TRBJ2-2; 12 bases align to TRBD2. Germline values: CDR1 DFQATT, CDR2 SNEGSKA (reference sequence). CDR3 length: 15 residues. V was clipped by 1 base and J by 6 bases; unmatched bases: 3. CDR3: CSARVGLAGSGELFF. The CDR3 bases are TGCAGTGCTAGAGTAGGACTAGCGGGATCCGGGGAGCTGTTTTTT.

The chain recombines TRBV4-3 with TRBJ2-3, with D perhaps TRBD1 (6 bases). Per the germline V gene, CDR1 is LGHNA and CDR2 is YSLEER. The ends were cut back, 5 bases at V and 3 bases at J, with 12 bases in the middle. The CDR3 totals 14 residues. CDR3 bases: TGCGCCAGCAGCACCAGGGGTATGACAGATACGCAGTATTTT. As protein: CASSTRGMTDTQYF.

Many counts were recorded for this clonotype. V gene TRBV7-2 combines with J gene TRBJ2-1, with D perhaps matching TRBD2 (5 bases). CDR3 length equals 15 residues. Trimming took off 5 bases at V and 9 bases at J, with 20 bases between the two ends. CDR1 SGHTA and CDR2 FQGNSA come from the germline V gene. The chain's CDR3 is CASSREGPSAGEQFF. The CDR3 bases are TGTGCCAGCAGCAGGGAAGGCCCTTCCGCGGGTGAGCAGTTCTTC. Full variable domain (outside the CDR3, taken from reference TRBV7-2 and TRBJ2-1): GAGVSQSPSNKVTEKGKDVELRCDPISGHTALYWYRQSLGQGLEFLIYFQGNSAPDKSGLPSDRFSAERTGGSVSTLTIQRTQQEDSAVYLCASSREGPSAGEQFFGPGTRLTVL.